This T cell receptor beta chain was captured in a study of cytomegalovirus exposure and HLA in healthy donors. Study overall: Approximately 200 million T cells yielded some 120 million unique TCR beta sequences in earlier analysis. Overall study findings and caveats: A later analysis found most CMV-associated TCR beta chains apparently HLA-restricted.

Trimming left V 1 base short and J 7 bases short, with 16 bases between. This CDR3 is 16 amino acids long. Germline CDR1 is SGHVS and CDR2 is FQNEAQ. As to this clone: The antigen is not known.

The primer mix had 60 Vbeta and 13 Jbeta primers. Per the authors' pipeline: About 12 million of some 80 million unique TCR beta chains were shared, per a later count. Measured with immunoSEQ multiplex PCR; TCRdb has only the in-frame clones, and not every one. Clonal size and the V and J genes are those of that table, whereas D and trimming came from the DNA. The table shows approximately 54,000 clones, with roughly 84% occurring only once. This chain joins TRBV7-8 and TRBJ1-4, with a weak D call TRBD1 (6 bases). The sequence derives from a woman aged 18 to 35 in good health and CMV-seronegative. The sample consisted of PBMCs. Here the CDR3 reads CASSLGRGAQIEKLFF. The CDR3 DNA reads as TGTGCCAGCAGCTTAGGCCGGGGGGCGCAGATTGAAAAACTGTTTTTT.